The entry below gives a single TCR beta chain sequence along with its context. This specimen comes from a study of shared clonotypes between healthy human individuals. Produced via immunoSEQ multiplex PCR; TCRdb's table is partial and in-frame only. Altogether under 650,000 clones are present, 96% being singletons, with the ten largest covering 0.06%. Germline-derived CDR1 and CDR2 are SGHNT and YENEEA. The trim removed 5 bases at V and 6 bases at J, leaving 13 bases unmatched. The CDR3 totals 17 residues. The sequencing input was naive CD4+ T cells sorted from blood. Subset denoted: CD45RA+ positively selected. This receptor was obtained from a woman aged 30 to 39 in good health. The V and J genes are TRBV11-3 and TRBJ2-1, with 10 bases matching TRBD2. The CDR3 region has the DNA TGTGCCAGCAGCCCACATCTAGCGGGAGAGGGTAGCAATGAGCAGTTCTTC. Translating it yields CASSPHLAGEGSNEQFF. Together with reference TRBV11-3 and TRBJ2-1, the CDR3 gives the full variable domain: EAGVVQSPRYKIIEKKQPVAFWCNPISGHNTLYWYLQNLGQGPELLIRYENEEAVDDSQLPKDRFSAERLKGVDSTLKIQPAELGDSAVYLCASSPHLAGEGSNEQFFGPGTRLTVL.